The 16 T cell receptor beta chains given below trace back to one sample, sequenced in a study of T cell responses to AZD1222 COVID-19 vaccine. The repertoire was sequenced with immunoSEQ multiplex PCR; TCRdb's copy has only in-frame clones and lacks some. Among 110,000 to 150,000 clones listed, about nine tenths were seen once. The starting material was peripheral blood, obtained on day 0 of AZD1222 vaccination. These receptors were taken from an adult in good health.

The rearrangement joins TRBV5-4 to TRBJ2-1; D gene uncertain. The CDR3 loop spans 13 amino acids. CDR1 is SGHNT, CDR2 YYREEE, per germline (reference sequence). V was clipped by 0 bases and J by 4 bases, with 5 bases between them. The chain's CDR3 is CASSLGLYNEQFF. The CDR3 DNA reads as TGTGCCAGCAGCTTGGGACTGTACAATGAGCAGTTCTTC.

This clone occurred once. The genes are TRBV5-1 and TRBJ1-1; D is perhaps TRBD1 (5 bases). Trimming cost V 4 bases and J 1 base, with 11 bases left between them. Germline V CDR1 and CDR2: SGHRS, YFSETQ. This CDR3 comprises 14 residues. Written as DNA, the CDR3 is TGCGCCAGCAGCAAGATAGACAGGAACACTGAAGCTTTCTTT. Protein sequence: CASSKIDRNTEAFF.

V is TRBV30 and J is TRBJ1-2; D might be TRBD1 (6 bases). The V end was cut by 0 bases, the J end by 10 bases, with 15 bases between. The CDR3 runs to 13 residues. Germline CDR1 reads GTSNPN; CDR2 reads SVGIG (reference sequence). The CDR3 reads CAWSVLGRGDYTF. CDR3 nucleotides: TGTGCCTGGAGTGTACTTGGCAGGGGAGACTACACCTTC.

The V call is TRBV28, the J call TRBJ2-7, with TRBD2 as a possible D gene (5 bases). The V and J ends lost 4 bases and 3 bases respectively, with 10 bases between them. CDR1 is MDHEN and CDR2 is SYDVKM in the germline V gene. There are 13 residues in the CDR3. In nucleotides, the CDR3 is TGTGCCAGCAGTTACGACGGGGACTACGAGCAGTACTTC. This codes for CASSYDGDYEQYF.

V gene TRBV5-1 combines with J gene TRBJ1-2; 10 bases fit TRBD1. The CDR3 has 16 residues. The J segment lost 2 bases and the V segment lost 0 bases, leaving 4 bases of the junction unmatched. Germline loops: CDR1 SGHRS, CDR2 YFSETQ. The CDR3 spells CASSLGGQGKNYGYTF. In nucleotides, the CDR3 is TGCGCCAGCAGCTTGGGGGGACAGGGGAAAAACTATGGCTACACCTTC.

This chain connects TRBV19 to TRBJ2-1; 8 bases align to TRBD2. Germline CDR1 reads LNHDA; CDR2 reads SQIVND (reference sequence). V shed 5 bases, J shed 0 bases, and the junction held 3 bases outside the gene matches. CDR3 length: 15 residues. The DNA for the CDR3 is TGTGCCAGTAGTTTAGCGGGAAGCTCCTACAATGAGCAGTTCTTC. This codes for CASSLAGSSYNEQFF.

V usage is TRBV30 and J usage is TRBJ2-3; D is unresolved. Trimming shortened V by 0 bases and J by 8 bases, and 9 bases separated the two germline ends. The CDR3 runs to 12 residues. Germline CDR1 reads GTSNPN; CDR2 reads SVGIG (reference sequence). The CDR3 sequence: CAWSVSIGTQYF. The CDR3 DNA is TGTGCCTGGAGTGTGAGTATAGGTACGCAGTATTTT.

The V gene is TRBV10-2, the J gene TRBJ1-5, with 7 nucleotides matching TRBD1. The V and J ends lost 7 bases and 0 bases, in that order; junction bases with no gene match: 0. Germline assignment: CDR1 WSHSY and CDR2 SAAADI. CDR3 length equals 13 residues. CDR3 sequence reads: CASTGGSNQPQHF. The DNA for the CDR3 is TGCGCCAGCACAGGGGGTAGCAATCAGCCCCAGCATTTT.

J is TRBJ1-3 and V is TRBV3-1 (or the pseudogene TRBV3-2); 7 bases are shared with TRBD1. CDR1 and CDR2 (germline): LGHDT, YNNKEL (reference sequence). This CDR3 is 16 amino acids long. Trimming took 8 bases from V and 0 from J; bases not matched to a gene: 10. CDR3 protein: CASGRLTGTSGNTIYF. CDR3 nucleotide sequence: TGTGCCAGCGGGCGATTGACAGGGACCTCTGGAAACACCATATATTTT.

The rearrangement uses TRBV7-9 and TRBJ1-1; possibly TRBD1 for D (5 bases). V lost 2 bases and J 4 bases, leaving 11 bases between the germline ends. The germline gives CDR1 SEHNR, CDR2 FQNEAQ (reference sequence). The length of the CDR3 is 14 residues. The CDR3 reads CASSLQGLVTEAFF. CDR3 DNA sequence: TGTGCCAGCAGCTTACAGGGTTTAGTCACTGAAGCTTTCTTT.

The chain uses TRBV28 and TRBJ1-2, with D perhaps TRBD1 (6 bases). CDR3 length: 15 amino acids. CDR1 MDHEN and CDR2 SYDVKM come from the germline V gene. Trimming stripped 1 base from V and 6 bases from J, with 15 bases between. CDR3 nucleotide sequence: TGTGCCAGCAGTTTATCTTACAGGGCTACTCATGGCTACACCTTC. It translates to CASSLSYRATHGYTF.

V is TRBV7-2 and J is TRBJ2-1, with 13 bases fitting TRBD2. With V trimmed by 5 bases and J by 4 bases, 5 bases remained unmatched. There are 16 residues in the CDR3. Germline V gives CDR1 SGHTA, CDR2 FQGNSA. CDR3 coding DNA: TGTGCCAGCAGCACAACTAGCGGGGGGGAATACAATGAGCAGTTCTTC. Translating gives CASSTTSGGEYNEQFF.

The chain combines TRBV6-4 with TRBJ1-6; D remains unclear. The CDR3 is 13 residues long. V was clipped by 3 bases and J by 5 bases, with 5 bases between them. CDR1 MRHNA and CDR2 SNTAGT come from the germline V gene. The CDR3 is CASSEGDNSPLHF. CDR3 coding DNA: TGTGCCAGCAGTGAGGGAGATAATTCACCCCTCCACTTT.

The chain employs TRBV29-1 and TRBJ2-1, with 11 nucleotides matching TRBD2. J lost 8 bases, V lost 7 bases, and 13 bases had no gene match. Germline CDR1 is SQVTM and CDR2 is ANQGSEA. The CDR3 has 15 amino acids. DNA for the CDR3: TGCAGCGCGCCTCCGACTAGCGGGATAGGGGATGAGCAGTTCTTC. The encoded protein is CSAPPTSGIGDEQFF.

The CDR3 region has the DNA TGTGCCAGCAGTTTTCGTTATAGCAATCAGCCCCAGCATTTT. Translated: CASSFRYSNQPQHF. V usage is TRBV27 and J usage is TRBJ1-5; D is unresolved. V was cut by 3 bases and J by 0 bases, with 6 bases left in between. In germline, CDR1 is MNHEY, CDR2 SMNVEV (reference sequence). There are 14 residues in the CDR3.

V gene TRBV3-1 (or the pseudogene TRBV3-2) combines with J gene TRBJ1-1, with D perhaps matching TRBD1 (6 bases). With 6 bases removed from V and 3 bases from J, the gap between germline ends came to 14 bases. The CDR3 contains 14 residues. Germline values: CDR1 LGHDT, CDR2 YNNKEL (reference sequence). The CDR3 spells CASRYRVMDTEAFF. The CDR3 bases are TGTGCCAGCAGGTACAGGGTCATGGACACTGAAGCTTTCTTT.